This T cell receptor beta chain was sequenced in a study of blood T cell repertoires in COVID-19. In the study overall: Sites across the United States, Italy and Spain contributed samples from acute and convalescent COVID-19. Nucleic acid was either cDNA or gDNA, and it came from T cells, B-cell-depleted T cells, or PBMCs.

Authors' processing steps: Reference gene primers were amplified, and this amplification served to estimate nucleated cell counts. Clones were sequenced by immunoSEQ multiplex PCR, and TCRdb holds only the in-frame ones, with some missing. The V and J calls and the clone size are those of that table, but D and trimming were determined from the DNA. The sample consists of 70,000 to 85,000 clones, approximately 90% of them appearing once. The TCR sequence derives from a woman aged 50 to 60 with active or convalescent COVID-19. The sample consisted of peripheral blood.

CDR3 in amino acids: CASSIVGVDGYTF. CDR3 bases: TGTGCCAGTAGTATCGTAGGGGTTGACGGCTACACCTTC. This rearrangement joins TRBV19 to TRBJ1-2, with a weak D call TRBD1 (5 bases). CDR3 length: 13 residues. The ends were cut back, 3 bases at V and 8 bases at J, with 13 bases in the middle. Germline V gene sequence: CDR1 LNHDA, CDR2 SQIVND (reference sequence).